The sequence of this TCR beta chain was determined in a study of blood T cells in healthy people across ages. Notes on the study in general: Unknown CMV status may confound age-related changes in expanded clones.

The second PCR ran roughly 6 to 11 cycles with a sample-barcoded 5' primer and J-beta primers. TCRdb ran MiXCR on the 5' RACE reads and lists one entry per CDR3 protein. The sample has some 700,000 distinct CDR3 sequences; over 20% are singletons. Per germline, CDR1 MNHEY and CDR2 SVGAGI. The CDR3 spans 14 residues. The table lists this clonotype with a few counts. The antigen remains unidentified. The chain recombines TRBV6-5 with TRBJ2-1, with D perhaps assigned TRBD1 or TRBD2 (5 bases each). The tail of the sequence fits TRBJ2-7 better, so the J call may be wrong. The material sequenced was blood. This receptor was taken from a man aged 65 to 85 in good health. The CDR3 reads CASHPGTYKGEQYF. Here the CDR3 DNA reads TGTGCCAGTCACCCCGGGACCTACAAAGGCGAGCAGTACTTC.